The 22 T cell receptor beta chains listed next were all sequenced from one sample in a study of PD-L1 blockade in urothelial cancer. The protocol was immunoSEQ multiplex PCR, while the TCRdb copy is restricted to in-frame clones and leaves out a portion. The table shows 35,000 to 45,000 clones, with about nine tenths occurring only once. The source was PBMCs, collected around atezolizumab (anti-PD-L1) treatment. All receptors come from a man aged 65-85 years with urothelial cancer.

This chain uses TRBV2 with TRBJ2-1; D may be TRBD2 (6 bases). V gave up 2 bases and J gave up 14 bases, with 22 bases separating them. The CDR3 consists of 15 residues. Germline-derived CDR1 and CDR2 are SNHLY and FYNNEI. The CDR3 spells CASSERTEPIWEEFF. The CDR3 DNA reads as TGTGCCAGCAGTGAAAGGACGGAGCCTATCTGGGAGGAGTTCTTC.

The rearrangement links TRBV2 to TRBJ2-3; TRBD1 might be the D (6 bases). This CDR3 comprises 15 residues. The ends were cut back, 0 bases at V and 0 bases at J, with 7 bases in the middle. The germline gives CDR1 SNHLY, CDR2 FYNNEI. The CDR3 DNA follows: TGTGCCAGCAGTGAAGCAGGGGGTAGCACAGATACGCAGTATTTT. Translated, it gives CASSEAGGSTDTQYF.

This chain links TRBV28 with TRBJ1-5; D perhaps matches TRBD1 (5 bases). Trimming cost V 2 bases and J 1 base, with 9 bases left between them. Germline V gene data show CDR1 as MDHEN and CDR2 as SYDVKM. The CDR3 loop spans 15 amino acids. This chain's CDR3 is CASSLDRPSNQPQHF. The DNA of the CDR3 is TGTGCCAGCAGTTTAGACAGACCAAGCAATCAGCCCCAGCATTTT.

This clone appeared a single time. This chain uses TRBV6-6 with TRBJ2-7, with no clear D. The CDR3 consists of 13 residues. Germline V CDR1 and CDR2: MNHNY, SVGAGI (reference sequence). The V and J ends lost 2 bases and 2 bases respectively, with 7 bases between them. The CDR3 sequence: CASSYPVPYEQYF. The CDR3 nucleotides are TGTGCCAGCAGTTACCCGGTCCCCTACGAGCAGTACTTC.

The chain couples TRBV28 to TRBJ2-1; TRBD2 agrees at 8 bases. CDR1 MDHEN and CDR2 SYDVKM come from the germline V gene. This CDR3 region has 13 residues. V lost 6 bases and J lost 9; bases outside the gene matches: 7. This CDR3 is CASSLSSGFEQFF. The CDR3, as DNA: TGTGCCAGCAGCCTGTCTAGCGGGTTTGAGCAGTTCTTC.

This clone was found once. The chain couples TRBV28 to TRBJ2-7; 10 bases are a match to TRBD2. V was clipped by 4 bases and J by 2 bases; unmatched bases: 5. CDR1 and CDR2 from the germline V gene are MDHEN and SYDVKM. This CDR3 is 15 amino acids long. CDR3 nucleotide sequence: TGTGCCAGCAGTTCGAGCGGGAGGGCCCCCTACGAGCAGTACTTC. Translated, it gives CASSSSGRAPYEQYF. Combining the CDR3 with reference TRBV28 and TRBJ2-7 gives the whole variable domain DVKVTQSSRYLVKRTGEKVFLECVQDMDHENMFWYRQDPGLGLRLIYFSYDVKMKEKGDIPEGYSVSREKKERFSLILESASTNQTSMYLCASSSSGRAPYEQYFGPGTRLTVT.

This sequence joins TRBV7-6 and TRBJ2-1; 12 bases are a match to TRBD2. CDR3 length equals 15 residues. Germline V CDR1 and CDR2: SGHVS, FNYEAQ. After removal of 5 bases from V and 7 bases from J, the junction contained 6 bases not matched to a gene. CDR3 in DNA: TGTGCCAGCAGCCCCCGGACTAGCGGGGCGAATGAGCAGTTCTTC. Amino acids: CASSPRTSGANEQFF.

The chain employs TRBV29-1 and TRBJ2-5; 7 positions agree with TRBD2. The V segment lost 2 bases and the J segment 4 bases; nucleotides outside the gene matches: 4. Germline loops: CDR1 SQVTM, CDR2 ANQGSEA. This CDR3 comprises 13 residues. CDR3 bases: TGCAGCGTTGAAATACCGGGAGGAGAGACCCAGTACTTC. This sequence encodes CSVEIPGGETQYF.

The chain couples TRBV19 to TRBJ1-1, with a weak D call TRBD1 (5 bases). CDR3 length equals 15 residues. Germline V gene lookup returns CDR1 LNHDA and CDR2 SQIVND (reference sequence). The germline V and J ends were trimmed by 1 base and 4 bases, with 13 bases remaining between them. The CDR3 spells CASSIAGQGGTEAFF. The CDR3, as DNA: TGTGCCAGTAGTATAGCCGGGCAGGGTGGCACTGAAGCTTTCTTT. The entire variable domain, with the rest obtained from reference TRBV19 and TRBJ1-1, is as follows: DGGITQSPKYLFRKEGQNVTLSCEQNLNHDAMYWYRQDPGQGLRLIYYSQIVNDFQKGDIAEGYSVSREKKESFPLTVTSAQKNPTAFYLCASSIAGQGGTEAFFGQGTRLTVV.

The rearrangement links TRBV7-8 to TRBJ1-1, with TRBD1 matching 7 bases. This CDR3 region has 12 residues. V shed 5 bases and J 7 bases; nucleotides not matched to a gene: 4. Per germline, CDR1 SGHVS and CDR2 FQNEAQ. The DNA for the CDR3 is TGTGCCAGCAGCCCTGGGACAGTTGAAGCTTTCTTT. Its protein product is CASSPGTVEAFF.

The rearrangement links TRBV5-1 to TRBJ2-1; 9 nucleotides align to TRBD1. Per the germline V gene, CDR1 is SGHRS and CDR2 is YFSETQ. The ends lost 0 bases at V and 6 bases at J; junction bases unmatched: 7. CDR3 length: 16 amino acids. CDR3 sequence: CASSLGTGVFGNEQFF. CDR3 in DNA: TGCGCCAGCAGCTTGGGGACAGGGGTTTTCGGCAATGAGCAGTTCTTC.

The chain links TRBV5-4 to TRBJ2-1; 14 positions agree with TRBD2. The J segment lost 10 bases and the V segment lost 3 bases, leaving 6 bases of the junction unmatched. The CDR3 is 15 amino acids. Germline lookup yields CDR1 SGHNT and CDR2 YYREEE (reference sequence). The CDR3 sequence is CASSSTSGRVGEQFF. In nucleotides, the CDR3 is TGTGCCAGCAGCTCGACTAGCGGGAGGGTGGGGGAGCAGTTCTTC.

The V gene is TRBV7-9, the J gene TRBJ2-1; 14 positions match TRBD2. The V segment lost 4 bases and the J segment 0 bases; nucleotides outside the gene matches: 5. Germline loops: CDR1 SEHNR, CDR2 FQNEAQ (reference sequence). The CDR3 sequence is 18 residues long. In DNA form, the CDR3 reads TGTGCCAGCAGCTCGGGACTAGCGGGGGAAAGCTCCTACAATGAGCAGTTCTTC. As protein: CASSSGLAGESSYNEQFF.

The chain recombines TRBV7-2 with TRBJ2-5; TRBD1 is a possible D gene (6 bases). This CDR3 region has 19 residues. Germline V lookup: CDR1 SGHTA, CDR2 FQGNSA. The V gene lost 0 bases and the J gene lost 2 bases, with 22 bases spanning the gap. The CDR3 here is CASSLALDRSYSLQETQYF. In DNA form, the CDR3 reads TGTGCCAGCAGCTTAGCACTTGACAGGTCCTATTCCCTTCAAGAGACCCAGTACTTC.

The chain employs TRBV23-1 and TRBJ2-7, with D perhaps matching TRBD2 (5 bases). TRBV23-1 is sorted into the ORF group, with uncertain function. This CDR3 has 16 amino acids. Trimming pared 3 bases from V and 5 bases from J, leaving 20 bases between. The CDR3 sequence is CASSHSARGSTHEQYF. CDR3 coding DNA: TGCGCCAGCAGTCACTCTGCGAGAGGGTCGACCCACGAGCAGTACTTC.

V is TRBV7-6 and J is TRBJ2-2, with D possibly being TRBD2 (6 bases). V was pared by 3 bases and J by 2 bases, with 16 bases between. CDR3 length equals 17 residues. Germline loops: CDR1 SGHVS, CDR2 FNYEAQ. The CDR3 DNA reads as TGTGCCAGCAGCTTTTGGGCCGTCGGGGGAAACACCGGGGAGCTGTTTTTT. It yields the protein CASSFWAVGGNTGELFF.

Concerning this clone itself: Within the sample, other DNA sequences also encode this same CDR3. The chain combines TRBV5-1 with TRBJ1-1, with 7 positions matching TRBD1. Germline V gene data show CDR1 as SGHRS and CDR2 as YFSETQ. V shed 0 bases, J shed 4 bases, and the junction held 3 bases outside the gene matches. The CDR3 sequence is 14 residues long. This CDR3 reads CASSLGQGGTEAFF. The CDR3, as DNA: TGCGCCAGCAGCTTGGGACAGGGAGGCACTGAAGCTTTCTTT.

V and J are TRBV10-1 and TRBJ2-2; tentatively, D is TRBD1 (6 bases). Germline assignment: CDR1 WNHNN and CDR2 SYGVQD (reference sequence). The length of the CDR3 is 13 residues. V dropped 6 bases and J dropped 5 bases, with 10 bases sitting between them. The CDR3 here is CASRPRGTGELFF. The CDR3 region has the DNA TGCGCCAGCAGGCCCAGGGGAACCGGGGAGCTGTTTTTT.

This clone was detected only once. The V gene is TRBV29-1, the J gene TRBJ1-2; tentatively, D is TRBD1 (5 bases). This CDR3 has 11 amino acids. V lost 7 bases and J lost 3, with 9 bases in between. CDR1 is SQVTM and CDR2 is ANQGSEA in the germline V gene. The CDR3 nucleotides read TGCAGCGCCGGGGGTGACTATGGCTACACCTTC. This encodes CSAGGDYGYTF.

This sequence joins TRBV10-3 and TRBJ1-2, with TRBD1 as a possible D gene (5 bases). The CDR3 is 15 residues long. Looked up from germline, CDR1 is ENHRY and CDR2 is SYGVKD. Trimming pared 2 bases from V and 4 bases from J, leaving 14 bases between. CDR3 nucleotides: TGTGCCATCAGTGAGACGGGACTCCAAGGCTATGGCTACACCTTC. It yields the protein CAISETGLQGYGYTF.

The chain uses TRBV6-6 and TRBJ1-1; 10 bases align to TRBD1. V lost 7 bases and J lost 1; bases outside the gene matches: 6. The CDR3 length is 15 residues. CDR1 is MNHNY, CDR2 SVGAGI, per germline (reference sequence). CDR3 protein: CASIYRQGANTEAFF. The CDR3 DNA reads as TGTGCCAGCATTTATAGACAGGGGGCGAACACTGAAGCTTTCTTT.

This CDR3 is CASSRGFETQYF. The CDR3, as DNA: TGTGCCAGCAGTAGAGGCTTTGAGACCCAGTACTTC. The chain links TRBV28 to TRBJ2-5; unclear D gene. Trimming left V 5 bases short and J 5 bases short, with 9 bases between. CDR3 length: 12 amino acids. Germline CDR1 and CDR2: MDHEN and SYDVKM.